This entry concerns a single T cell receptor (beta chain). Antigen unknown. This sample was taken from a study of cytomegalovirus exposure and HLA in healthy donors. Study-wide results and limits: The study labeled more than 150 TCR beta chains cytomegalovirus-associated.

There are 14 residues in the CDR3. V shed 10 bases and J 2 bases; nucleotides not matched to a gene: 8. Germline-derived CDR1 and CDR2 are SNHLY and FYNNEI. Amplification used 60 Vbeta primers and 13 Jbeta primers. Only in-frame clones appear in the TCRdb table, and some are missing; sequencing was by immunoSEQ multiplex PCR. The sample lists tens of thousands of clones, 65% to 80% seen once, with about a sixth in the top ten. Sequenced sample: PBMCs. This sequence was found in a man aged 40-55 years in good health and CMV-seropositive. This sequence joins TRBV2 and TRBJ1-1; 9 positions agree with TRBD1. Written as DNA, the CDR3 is TGTGCCATCCCGAGGACAGGGGATAACACTGAAGCTTTCTTT. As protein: CAIPRTGDNTEAFF.